The 21 T cell receptor beta chains listed next were all sequenced from one sample in a study of regulatory T cells in long-lasting Graves disease. Time point in this sample: newly diagnosed GD, antithyroid drugs for less than 3 months. The authors made the TCR library using RNA they extracted from PBMCs. Arm-PCR of CDR3 regions with iRepertoire HTBI primers generated TCR beta libraries. TCRdb processed the multiplex PCR reads anew with MiXCR; each CDR3 protein has one entry. This sample yields 540,000 or so distinct CDR3 sequences, of which about 13% are seen a single time; roughly 10% belongs to the top ten. These records were also assigned to another study, of T cells in Graves' hyperthyroidism and ophthalmopathy.

Sequencing was performed on peripheral blood mononuclear cells (PBMCs), taken at new diagnosis, from a patient treated with antithyroid drugs. The receptors come from a man aged 30 to 45 with Graves disease.

This CDR3 reads CASSWGLAVQIPYEQYF. CDR3 sequence (DNA): TGTGCCAGTAGTTGGGGACTAGCGGTACAGATCCCCTACGAGCAGTACTTC. The chain has TRBV19 and TRBJ2-7; 11 bases fit TRBD2. Germline trimming cut 5 bases from V and 2 bases from J; bases unmatched to any gene: 11. Germline V gene lookup returns CDR1 LNHDA and CDR2 SQIVND (reference sequence). CDR3 length equals 17 residues.

The chain links TRBV9 to TRBJ2-1, with D possibly called TRBD1 or TRBD2 (5 bases each). Trimming shortened V by 9 bases and J by 9 bases, and 22 bases separated the two germline ends. The germline gives CDR1 SGDLS, CDR2 YYNGEE. The CDR3 totals 14 residues. CDR3 nucleotide sequence: TGTGCCACCACCCTCTTACGGACTGACAGTGAGCAGTTCTTC. Protein product: CATTLLRTDSEQFF.

The sample holds many counts of this clonotype. V is TRBV7-9 and J is TRBJ1-1; D may be TRBD1 (6 bases). The germline V and J ends were trimmed by 7 bases and 1 base, with 10 bases remaining between them. Germline-derived CDR1 and CDR2 are SEHNR and FQNEAQ (reference sequence). The CDR3 runs 13 residues. CDR3 residues: CASTGGWNTEAFF. CDR3 nucleotide sequence: TGTGCCAGCACCGGGGGCTGGAACACTGAAGCTTTCTTT. The whole variable domain, remainder taken from reference TRBV7-9 and TRBJ1-1, is DTGVSQNPRHKITKRGQNVTFRCDPISEHNRLYWYRQTLGQGPEFLTYFQNEAQLEKSRLLSDRFSAERPKGSFSTLEIQRTEQGDSAMYLCASTGGWNTEAFFGQGTRLTVV.

This clonotype was recorded many times. This chain uses TRBV12-3 or TRBV12-4 with TRBJ1-4, with 7 bases identical to TRBD1. This CDR3 contains 13 residues. V trimming: 6 bases; J trimming: 7 bases; junction bases outside the gene matches: 5. CDR3 coding DNA: TGTGCCAGCAGGTCAGGGGGAATTGAAAAACTGTTTTTT. Its protein product is CASRSGGIEKLFF.

This clonotype was observed a few times. The chain couples TRBV7-9 to TRBJ2-3, with D unclear. The CDR3 has 14 amino acids. Per the germline V gene, CDR1 is SEHNR and CDR2 is FQNEAQ (reference sequence). V lost 5 bases, J lost 1 base, and 10 bases lay in between. The CDR3 region is CASSVVKRTDTQYF. CDR3 DNA: TGTGCCAGCAGCGTAGTGAAACGCACAGATACGCAGTATTTT.

This clonotype was seen only a few times. The V and J genes are TRBV4-1 and TRBJ1-1; D is possibly TRBD1 (6 bases). The CDR3 totals 15 residues. Per the germline V gene, CDR1 is MGHRA and CDR2 is YSYEKL. V was cut by 2 bases and J by 4 bases, with 14 bases left in between. CDR3 loop: CASSQLTGGTTEAFF. The CDR3 DNA reads TGCGCCAGCAGCCAATTGACAGGAGGGACCACTGAAGCTTTCTTT.

This clonotype showed up many times. This chain uses TRBV14 with TRBJ2-5; TRBD2 might be the D (5 bases). Trimming pared 3 bases from V and 7 bases from J, leaving 15 bases between. This CDR3 comprises 14 residues. Germline loops: CDR1 SGHDN, CDR2 FVKESK. The CDR3 nucleotides read TGTGCCAGCAGCCAGGATAGAGGGAGCGGGACCCAGTACTTC. Encoded protein: CASSQDRGSGTQYF.

This clonotype was found many times. The chain is built from TRBV20-1 and TRBJ2-1, with 11 bases lining up with TRBD2. The CDR3 runs to 12 residues. V lost 8 bases and J lost 6; bases outside the gene matches: 3. The germline V gene has CDR1 DFQATT and CDR2 SNEGSKA (reference sequence). The CDR3 reads CSWTSGFNEQFF. The DNA for the CDR3 is TGCAGTTGGACTAGCGGGTTCAATGAGCAGTTCTTC.

This clonotype was observed a few times. For the CDR3, the DNA is TGTGCCAGCAGCGGTGGGGCGATCGGTCAGCCCCAGCATTTT. Amino acid sequence: CASSGGAIGQPQHF. This sequence joins TRBV5-6 and TRBJ1-5; perhaps TRBD1 as D (5 bases). V was pared by 4 bases and J by 6 bases, with 14 bases between. CDR3 length equals 14 residues. CDR1 and CDR2 (germline): SGHDT, YYEEEE.

This clonotype showed up many times. The CDR3 nucleotides are TGCAGTGCCCCAAGACTAGCGGGAGGGAGGGGCCAAGAGACCCAGTACTTC. This gives the protein CSAPRLAGGRGQETQYF. This chain links TRBV20-1 with TRBJ2-5, with TRBD2 matching 14 bases. The germline V gene encodes CDR1 DFQATT and CDR2 SNEGSKA (reference sequence). V shed 6 bases, J shed 1 base, and the junction held 10 bases outside the gene matches. The CDR3 extends over 17 amino acids.

Only a few counts were recorded for this clonotype. The chain joins TRBV6-1 to TRBJ2-3; 7 nucleotides match TRBD1. Germline lookup yields CDR1 MNHNS and CDR2 SASEGT. The CDR3 contains 16 residues. V shed 4 bases, J shed 4 bases, and the junction held 11 bases outside the gene matches. In DNA, the CDR3 is TGTGCCAGCAGTGGGGGGACAGTTCGCGTAGCAGATACGCAGTATTTT. This codes for CASSGGTVRVADTQYF.

This clonotype occurred many times. V usage is TRBV12-3 or TRBV12-4 and J usage is TRBJ2-5; TRBD2 matches 7 bases. V was pared by 8 bases and J by 6 bases, with 9 bases of the junction left unmatched. The CDR3 runs to 13 residues. For the CDR3, the DNA is TGTGCCAGCCGCCCGACTAGCATGCAGACCCAGTACTTC. Its translation is CASRPTSMQTQYF.

This clonotype was found many times. The genes are TRBV7-8 and TRBJ2-5; TRBD1 matches 7 bases. CDR1 and CDR2 from the germline V gene are SGHVS and FQNEAQ. The CDR3 covers 15 residues. The V segment lost 5 bases and the J segment 9 bases; nucleotides outside the gene matches: 15. The CDR3 loop is CASSQVTGEGQAQYF. CDR3 DNA sequence: TGTGCCAGCAGCCAAGTAACAGGGGAAGGTCAGGCCCAGTACTTC.

This clonotype was observed at least ten times. For the CDR3, the DNA is TGTGCCTGGACTCCACCCCCGACGGAGAAATTGGATGAAAAACTGTTTTTT. Residues: CAWTPPPTEKLDEKLFF. The chain links TRBV30 to TRBJ1-4; D gene ambiguous. This CDR3 is 17 amino acids long. The germline CDR1 and CDR2 sequences are GTSNPN and SVGIG (reference sequence). V lost 4 bases, J lost 6 bases, and 24 bases lay in between.

This clonotype was counted a few times. The genes are TRBV4-1 and TRBJ2-2; unclear D gene. Germline V CDR1 and CDR2: MGHRA, YSYEKL. There are 11 residues in the CDR3. Trimming took off 4 bases at V and 7 bases at J, with 4 bases between the two ends. The CDR3 region has the DNA TGCGCCAGCAGCCGGAACGGGGAGCTGTTTTTT. It encodes CASSRNGELFF.

The chain recombines TRBV20-1 with TRBJ2-4; the D is unclear. The CDR3 loop spans 14 amino acids. The germline V gene has CDR1 DFQATT and CDR2 SNEGSKA (reference sequence). V was cut by 6 bases and J by 6 bases, with 18 bases left in between. The CDR3 DNA follows: TGCAGTGCCATCTCCCCGGCCGCCGGAAACATTCAGTACTTC. Translating gives CSAISPAAGNIQYF.

This clonotype was seen ten or more times. The chain couples TRBV29-1 to TRBJ2-1, with 7 positions matching TRBD2. Germline CDR1 SQVTM, CDR2 ANQGSEA. The CDR3 spans 13 residues. Losses at the gene ends were 1 base for V and 9 bases for J; bases not matched to a gene: 6. The DNA of the CDR3 is TGCAGCGTTGAAGGGACTAGTAGGGCTGAGCAGTTCTTC. This codes for CSVEGTSRAEQFF.

With regard to this clonotype: A much more abundant neighbour one base away suggests this may be a read error. The CDR3 DNA is TGTGCCACCAGCAGAGATTCCCCCCTTAGGAGGGCCGCTACGCAGTATTTT. Protein product: CATSRDSPLRRAATQYF. The chain joins TRBV15 to TRBJ2-3; tentative D call: TRBD2 (6 bases). The CDR3 sequence is 17 residues long. Germline V gene sequence: CDR1 LNHNV, CDR2 YYDKDF (reference sequence). V was clipped by 0 bases and J by 8 bases, with 21 bases between them.

Turning to this clonotype: A far larger clone is only one base removed, so a read error is likely. The chain has TRBV12-3 or TRBV12-4 and TRBJ1-4; TRBD1 aligns across 10 bases. V trimming: 5 bases; J trimming: 6 bases; junction bases outside the gene matches: 15. This CDR3 comprises 18 residues. CDR3 bases: TGTGCCAGCAGTACGCTATCGACAGGGGGCTTGGCTGATGAAAAACTGTTTTTT. Translation gives CASSTLSTGGLADEKLFF.

This clonotype was seen ten or more times. The rearrangement links TRBV5-1 to TRBJ2-5; D is perhaps TRBD2 (6 bases). CDR1 and CDR2 from the germline V gene are SGHRS and YFSETQ. There are 13 residues in the CDR3. Trimming removed 6 bases from V and 7 bases from J, with 16 bases in between. The CDR3 nucleotides read TGCGCCAGCAAACTAGTGGGGGAGGCGACCCAGTACTTC. This gives the protein CASKLVGEATQYF.

Many counts were recorded for this clonotype. V and J are TRBV13 and TRBJ1-1, with a tentative D call TRBD1 (5 bases). CDR1 is PRHDT and CDR2 is FYEKMQ in the germline V gene (reference sequence). V was cut by 6 bases and J by 0 bases, with 14 bases left in between. The CDR3 length is 15 residues. CDR3 in DNA: TGTGCCAGCAGTGGACCGGGGCAGATGAACACTGAAGCTTTCTTT. This translates into CASSGPGQMNTEAFF.